Following are 5 T cell receptor beta chains from one sample sequenced in a study of molecular identifiers for immune sequencing clone quantification. TCRdb re-called the PCR reads with MiXCR, one entry per CDR3 protein. Of some 97,000 distinct CDR3 sequences listed, roughly a third are singletons. The sample taken for sequencing was naive CD8+ T cells from blood, with Jurkat cell RNA spiked in. Noted subset: FACS-sorted CD8+CD4-CCR7+CD45RA+ naive T cells. Receptors were obtained from a human donor in good health. Some libraries in this study had Jurkat cell RNA spiked in.

For the CDR3, the DNA is TGTGCCAGCAGTTACTTCATACTAGGGGCCCAGTACTTC. It codes for CASSYFILGAQYF. V is TRBV6-2 or TRBV6-3 and J is TRBJ2-5; TRBD1 or TRBD2 may be the D gene (5 bases each). There are 13 residues in the CDR3. The V end lost 1 base, the J end lost 9 bases, and 12 bases lay between the germline ends. Germline loops: CDR1 MNHEY, CDR2 SVGEGT.

This clonotype was recorded a few times. The V call is TRBV20-1, the J call TRBJ2-7; 7 nucleotides line up with TRBD1. CDR1 is DFQATT and CDR2 is SNEGSKA in the germline V gene (reference sequence). J lost 3 bases, V lost 1 base, and 3 bases had no gene match. This CDR3 is built from 13 residues. The CDR3 reads CSARGDRGYEQYF. In DNA, the CDR3 is TGCAGTGCTAGAGGGGACAGAGGCTACGAGCAGTACTTC.

V is TRBV13 and J is TRBJ2-3, with D possibly TRBD2 on 5 matching bases. V dropped 3 bases and J dropped 2 bases, with 9 bases sitting between them. Germline V gene lookup returns CDR1 PRHDT and CDR2 FYEKMQ (reference sequence). The CDR3 covers 14 residues. CDR3 in DNA: TGTGCCAGCAGCTTGGGAGCTTACACAGATACGCAGTATTTT. The encoded protein is CASSLGAYTDTQYF.

In this sample, this clonotype turned up a few times. The chain joins TRBV20-1 to TRBJ2-7; 8 bases agree with TRBD1. Trimming removed 3 bases from V and 4 bases from J; junction bases left unmatched: 5. CDR1 is DFQATT, CDR2 SNEGSKA, per germline (reference sequence). CDR3 length equals 13 residues. As DNA, the CDR3 is TGCAGTGCTAGGGACAGGGCTATGTACGAGCAGTACTTC. Translation: CSARDRAMYEQYF.

Turning to this clonotype: A much larger clone lies one base from this, so it may be a read error. The chain recombines TRBV4-3 with TRBJ2-1, with 14 nucleotides matching TRBD2. The CDR3 covers 19 residues. Looked up from germline, CDR1 is LGHNA and CDR2 is YSLEER. The CDR3 reads CASSPTGTSGSVGYNEQVF. CDR3 DNA: TGCGCCAGCAGCCCAACCGGGACTAGCGGGAGTGTGGGATACAATGAGCAGGTCTTC.